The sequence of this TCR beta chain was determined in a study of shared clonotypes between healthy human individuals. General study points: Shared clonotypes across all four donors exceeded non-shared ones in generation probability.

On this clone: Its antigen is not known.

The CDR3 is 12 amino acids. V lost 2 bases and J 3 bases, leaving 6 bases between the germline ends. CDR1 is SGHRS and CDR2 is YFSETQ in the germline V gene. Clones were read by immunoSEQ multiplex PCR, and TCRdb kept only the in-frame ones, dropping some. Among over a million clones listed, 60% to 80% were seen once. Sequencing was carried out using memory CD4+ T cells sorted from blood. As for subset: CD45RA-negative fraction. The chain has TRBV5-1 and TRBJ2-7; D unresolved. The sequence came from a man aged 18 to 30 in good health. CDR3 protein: CASSFDLYEQYF. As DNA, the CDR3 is TGCGCCAGCAGCTTCGACCTCTACGAGCAGTACTTC.